This T cell receptor (beta chain) stems from a study of blood T cell repertoires in COVID-19. Across the whole study: Whether acute or convalescent, the COVID-19 samples came from the United States, Italy and Spain.

The germline V and J ends were trimmed by 3 bases and 0 bases, with 11 bases remaining between them. CDR3 length: 14 amino acids. Germline assignment: CDR1 DFQATT and CDR2 SNEGSKA (reference sequence). TCRdb keeps only in-frame clones here, not all; method: immunoSEQ multiplex PCR. This table has 200,000 to 300,000 clones, 88% appearing once. This clonotype was sampled from a man aged 55-75 years who had recovered from COVID-19. Sequenced material: peripheral blood. J is TRBJ1-1 and V is TRBV20-1; D is perhaps TRBD1 (6 bases). CDR3 residues: CSASRDNMNTEAFF. CDR3 DNA: TGCAGTGCTAGTAGGGACAACATGAACACTGAAGCTTTCTTT.